The source of this TCR beta chain is a study of blood T cell repertoires in COVID-19. Per the authors' pipeline: Cell counts per sample came from amplifying reference gene primers. The protocol was immunoSEQ multiplex PCR, while the TCRdb copy is restricted to in-frame clones and leaves out a portion. The DNA gave D and trimming, while V, J and clone size come from that table. This sample yields roughly 100,000 clones, of which about three quarters are seen a single time; around 6.2% belongs to the top ten. This CDR3 spans 14 amino acids. V dropped 2 bases and J dropped 5; count of bases not matched to a gene: 3. The germline CDR1 and CDR2 sequences are KGHSH and LQKENI. Recruited during active infection, patients (from Seattle) were subsequently followed longitudinally.

The sample taken for sequencing was peripheral blood. The source is a man of 80 years or more with COVID-19, enrolled during active disease. The gene calls are TRBV18 and TRBJ2-5, with TRBD1 matching 9 bases. CDR3 bases: TGTGCCAGCTCACCAACAGGGGGCCCTGAGACCCAGTACTTC. Amino acids: CASSPTGGPETQYF.